This TCR beta chain appears in the sequencing data of a study of cytomegalovirus exposure and HLA in healthy donors. Across the whole study: Earlier findings included nearly 120 million unique TCR beta sequences obtained from about 179 million T cells.

The CDR3 extends over 13 amino acids. CDR1 and CDR2 (germline): SEHNR, FQNEAQ (reference sequence). V was trimmed by 3 bases and J by 4 bases, leaving 9 bases between them. General study points: The study designated 150 or so TCR beta chains cytomegalovirus-associated. The later analysis indicated that the majority of CMV-associated TCR beta chains appeared HLA-restricted. Common viral pathogens seemed, in a later analysis, to connect with several of the most significant clusters.

PCR used 60 Vbeta primers and 13 Jbeta primers. The repertoire was sequenced with immunoSEQ multiplex PCR; TCRdb's copy has only in-frame clones and lacks some. The profile shows 150,000 to 200,000 clones, 60% to 80% of them singletons. In the case of this clone: The antigen is undetermined.

The TCR comes from a woman aged 50 to 60 in good health and CMV-seropositive. This chain joins TRBV7-9 and TRBJ1-1; D ambiguous. The sample was PBMCs. The CDR3 loop reads CASSFGGSTEAFF. The CDR3 nucleotides read TGTGCCAGCAGCTTCGGTGGGAGCACTGAAGCTTTCTTT.